Given below is one T cell receptor (beta chain) in context. This CDR3 has 11 residues. Trimming pared 6 bases from V and 2 bases from J, leaving 5 bases between. These data are taken from a study of control samples from healthy donors and cancer patients. The method was immunoSEQ multiplex PCR; TCRdb's version includes in-frame clones alone and lacks a portion of them. The sample holds some 67,000 clones, around 87% seen once. The genes are TRBV12-3 or TRBV12-4 and TRBJ2-7, with no clear D. The receptor was derived from a woman aged 50 to 60 with head and neck cancer. The sequencing input was PBMCs. CDR3 loop: CASSRAYEQYF. Written as DNA, the CDR3 is TGTGCCAGCAGCCGAGCCTACGAGCAGTACTTC.